This T cell receptor (beta chain) is drawn from a study of shared clonotypes between healthy human individuals (TCRdb year 2020). Regarding the study in general: A few men and a couple of women, aged 18 to 49 years, made up the cohort. To estimate repertoire size and how much clonotypes are shared between individuals, the study performed deep sequencing of blood TCR repertoires from roughly five healthy adults. To increase sequencing depth and limit assay-specific biases, different laboratories used diverse techniques to prepare libraries and sequence TCR repertoires. Each donor's leukapheresis produced roughly between roughly 0.94 and 9.5 billion PBMCs.

The full study reports these points: Because the study included a small number of donors, the genetic and exposure-history diversity represented was limited. Sampling was restricted to blood, and TCR repertoires in tissues likely differ from the TCR repertoires found in blood. Pairwise subsampling led to the expectation that sequencing depth would affect the degree of clonotype sharing among donors.

Donors were healthy HIV-negative adults with no recently reported acute infections or vaccinations. Every donor was a Caucasian adult living in Nashville, Tennessee, USA. For unsorted samples, tens of millions of PBMCs were counted, and genomic DNA was extracted using the QIAamp DNA Blood Mini kit. Blood was obtained by leukapheresis, after which PBMCs were separated by Ficoll-Histopaque density gradient centrifugation and cryopreserved in liquid nitrogen vapor phase. In its sample, this clone was seen once. Its antigen specificity is not known. This may stem from a read error, because a much larger clone lies one nucleotide away. CDR1 and CDR2, per the germline V gene, are MNHNS and SASEGT. The CDR3 numbers 22 residues from cysteine through phenylalanine. The entry retains the CDR3 DNA only, 66 bases that are in frame from base 1. TCR CDR3 regions were amplified from genomic DNA by multiplex PCR using the deep immunoSEQ assay. Genomic DNA extracted from each cell subset was distributed evenly over all wells of several immunoSEQ 96-well plates, and each plate served as one replicate. For unsorted PBMC, roughly 270 ng genomic DNA, equal to about 30,000 T cell genomes, was loaded into each replicate PCR. Ten immunoSEQ deep assay plates were used to sequence unsorted PBMC genomic DNA. The purified libraries were quantified using a Qubit 3.0 fluorometer, sized with a Bioanalyzer 2100, and then quantified again using the KAPA Library Quantification kit. Each immunoSEQ 96-well plate was sequenced on its own single-read 150-cycle Illumina NextSeq 550 flow cell. Per the original workflow: Because the immunoSEQ output included only junctional sequences and no quality scores, the filtering could not be the same as the filtering used for full-length reads. To assign V/J genes and CDR3, sequences were annotated against IMGT germline references using PyIR, a Python wrapper for IgBLAST v1.9. Reads were removed for weak V/J assignments (E-value above 1e-6), missing CDR3, stop codons, out-of-frame junctions, or ambiguous translated residues. A V3J clonotype was defined by an identical inferred V gene, J gene, and CDR3 amino acid sequence. To compute the percentage overlap between repertoires, the number of shared unique clonotypes was divided by the size of the smaller repertoire. Repertoire richness was assessed with RTK rarefaction, the Chao1 estimator, and Recon v2.1 estimates of unobserved clonotypes. TCRdb took this table from immuneACCESS and kept in-frame rearrangements with V and J called. Such tables lack part of the clones; where checked against another copy, unresolved V genes explain under half of the gap, and the rest is unexplained. The V and J calls and clone size are taken from that table; D and trimming were inferred from the DNA. This sample holds around 440,000 clones; 60% to 80% were observed only once. Around 13% of the sample lies in the top ten.

The chain couples TRBV6-1 to TRBJ2-7, with TRBD1 matching 8 junction bases. The receptor was isolated from a woman aged 40 to 50 in good health. Some clones in this sample may be carry-over from other donors' samples. Input material: PBMCs. The CDR3 protein sequence reads: CASSESGRGLRDHTSNSYEQHF. The DNA sequence follows: TGTGCCAGCAGTGAAAGTGGCAGGGGGCTCCGGGACCACACTTCAAACTCCTACGAGCAGCACTTC.